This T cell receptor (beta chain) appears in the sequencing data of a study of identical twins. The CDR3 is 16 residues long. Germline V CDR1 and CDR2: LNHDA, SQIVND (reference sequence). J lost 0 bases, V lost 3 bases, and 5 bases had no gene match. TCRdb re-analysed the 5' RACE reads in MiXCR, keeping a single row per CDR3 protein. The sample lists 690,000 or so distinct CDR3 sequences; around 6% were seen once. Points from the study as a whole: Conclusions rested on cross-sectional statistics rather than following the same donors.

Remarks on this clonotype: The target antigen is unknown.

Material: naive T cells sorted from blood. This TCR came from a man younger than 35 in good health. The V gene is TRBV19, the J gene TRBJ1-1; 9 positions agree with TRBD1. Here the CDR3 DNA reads TGTGCCAGTAGTATTGGGACAGGGACCCTGAACACTGAAGCTTTCTTT. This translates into CASSIGTGTLNTEAFF. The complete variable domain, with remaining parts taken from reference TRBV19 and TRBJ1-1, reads DGGITQSPKYLFRKEGQNVTLSCEQNLNHDAMYWYRQDPGQGLRLIYYSQIVNDFQKGDIAEGYSVSREKKESFPLTVTSAQKNPTAFYLCASSIGTGTLNTEAFFGQGTRLTVV.